This T cell receptor (beta chain) comes out of a study of blood T cell repertoires in COVID-19. Germline V gene lookup returns CDR1 GTSNPN and CDR2 SVGIG (reference sequence). This CDR3 region has 12 residues. V lost 7 bases and J lost 5, with 11 bases in between. The age range of participants was about 18 to 90 years, with residence in about two dozen US areas. Categorization into cohorts depended on clinical history that participants reported. Generated by immunoSEQ multiplex PCR, the TCRdb table keeps only in-frame clones and is missing some. The data show 270,000 or so clones, roughly 88% seen once.

The clonotype originates from a middle-aged woman with acute COVID-19. The sequenced sample was PBMCs or T cells enriched from blood (not recorded which). The chain carries TRBV30 and TRBJ2-2, with a possible D match to TRBD1 (6 bases). DNA of the CDR3: TGTGCCTTACAGGGTTTTACCGGGGAGCTGTTTTTT. This translates into CALQGFTGELFF.